These T cell receptor beta chains were read from a single sample in a study of STAT5B mutations in CD4+ large granular lymphocyte leukemia. Only in-frame clones appear in the TCRdb table, and some are missing; sequencing was by immunoSEQ multiplex PCR. The table has some 4,900 clones, 85% to 90% seen once. The specimen was PBMCs. Receptor source: a man in his forties or fifties with CD4+ T-cell large granular lymphocyte leukemia. The CDR3 runs from the conserved cysteine through the conserved F or W. The order of the fields is V gene, clone size, D gene, J gene, CDR3 DNA, CDR3 protein. A D gene is named only where the DNA matches it firmly. Clone size is given for some rows only: seen once, a few or many times, or a class if the clone is expanded.

>TRBV10-3|NA|NA|TRBJ1-6
TGTGCCATCAGTGGGACCACCCGGTCACCCCTCCACTTT
CAISGTTRSPLHF
>TRBV6-1|NA|NA|TRBJ2-7
TGTGCCAGCAGGGATTACGGGACGAGCTCCTACGAGCAGTACTTC
CASRDYGTSSYEQYF
>TRBV5-1|NA|NA|TRBJ1-6
TGCGCCAGCAGCTTGGTGTCAAATAATTCACCCCTCCACTTT
CASSLVSNNSPLHF
>TRBV11-3|NA|NA|TRBJ2-7
TGTGCCAGCAGCTTGGCGCAGGGGTCCTACGAGCAGTACTTC
CASSLAQGSYEQYF
>TRBV9|once|NA|TRBJ1-3
TGTGCCAGCAGCGTAGCCGGGGACGGCACCATATATTTT
CASSVAGDGTIYF
>TRBV2|NA|NA|TRBJ1-1
TGTGCCAGCAATAAGCGCGGGGACACTGAAGCTTTCTTT
CASNKRGDTEAFF
>TRBV7-2|NA|NA|TRBJ1-1
TGTGCCAGCAGCTTAGGTCCGGTAAACACTGAAGCTTTCTTT
CASSLGPVNTEAFF
>TRBV2|NA|TRBD2|TRBJ2-3
TGTGCCAGCAGACTCGGGACTAGCGGGAGTCTGGATACGCAGTATTTT
CASRLGTSGSLDTQYF
>TRBV6-1|NA|NA|TRBJ1-4
TGTGCCAGTTACAAACGGGACCGTAATGAAAAACTGTTTTTT
CASYKRDRNEKLFF
>TRBV7-9|once|NA|TRBJ2-2
TGTGCCAGCAGCCAGGAGTACACCGGGGAGCTGTTTTTT
CASSQEYTGELFF
>TRBV6-1|NA|NA|TRBJ2-5
TGTGCCAGCAGTGAAGTAGTGGTAGGAGAGACCCAGTACTTC
CASSEVVVGETQYF
>TRBV2|NA|NA|TRBJ2-7
TGTGCCAGCACCGCCCCTGGCAGGGACTCCTACGAGCAGTACTTC
CASTAPGRDSYEQYF
>TRBV27|NA|TRBD1|TRBJ1-3
TGTGCCAGCAGTCCGACAGGGTACTTAGGAAACACCATATATTTT
CASSPTGYLGNTIYF
>TRBV19|few|NA|TRBJ1-5
TGTGCCAGTACGGACAGCCAGGATCAGCCCCAGCATTTT
CASTDSQDQPQHF
>TRBV29-1|NA|NA|TRBJ1-2
TGCAGCGTTGGGACCGGGGCGGGGTATGGCTACACCTTC
CSVGTGAGYGYTF
>TRBV5-4|NA|NA|TRBJ1-2
TGTGCCAGCAGGGGGGAAGGGACTCGATATGGCTACACCTTC
CASRGEGTRYGYTF
>TRBV7-2|NA|TRBD1|TRBJ2-1
TGTGCCAGCAGCAGATTACAGGGGGCGGATGAGCAGTTCTTC
CASSRLQGADEQFF
>TRBV30|NA|NA|TRBJ1-1
TGTGCCTGGAGTCCCCACGGGAAACAGGTTTCGGCGAACACTGAAGCTTTCTTT
CAWSPHGKQVSANTEAFF
>TRBV11-3|NA|NA|TRBJ2-3
TGTGCCAGCAGCTCGACTGGCCGTCCAGATACGCAGTATTTT
CASSSTGRPDTQYF
>TRBV19|NA|TRBD2|TRBJ2-2
TGTGCCAGTAGTATGACTAGCGGGAACACCGGGGAGCTGTTTTTT
CASSMTSGNTGELFF
>TRBV11-2|NA|NA|TRBJ1-4
TGTGCCAGCAGCCCACCTAGTTATAATGAAAAACTGTTTTTT
CASSPPSYNEKLFF
>TRBV7-2|NA|TRBD2|TRBJ2-1
TGTGCCAGCAGCTTAGTACTAACGGGGGGGCCTTTCGATGAGCAGTTCTTC
CASSLVLTGGPFDEQFF
>TRBV14|NA|TRBD2|TRBJ2-5
TGTGCCAGCAGCCAAGTTTCGGGACTAGCGATGCAGACCCAGTACTTC
CASSQVSGLAMQTQYF
>TRBV5-3|once|NA|TRBJ1-2
TGTGCCAGAAGTTCGGGACGTATTCCGGGGGGGACCTTC
CARSSGRIPGGTF
>TRBV7-9|NA|NA|TRBJ1-4
TGTGCCAGCAGCTTAGGCAGGGCTGGAACTAATGAAAAACTGTTTTTT
CASSLGRAGTNEKLFF